This T cell receptor beta chain comes out of a study of STAT3 mutations in large granular lymphocyte leukemia. Study outcomes and limitations: At least one immunodominant TCR beta clonotype appeared in every T-cell large granular lymphocyte leukemia patient. In several patients, dominant TCR clone burden exceeded STAT3 mutant burden, suggesting STAT3 mutation arose secondarily.

As regards this clone: The antigen remains unidentified.

V dropped 6 bases and J dropped 7 bases, with 12 bases sitting between them. Germline CDR1 reads MNHNS; CDR2 reads SASEGT. The CDR3 runs to 12 residues. Sequenced by immunoSEQ multiplex PCR; TCRdb stores in-frame clones only, minus some. The repertoire holds roughly 11,000 clones, approximately 80% seen once, with 40% to 55% in the top ten. The TCR originated in a man aged 55-75 years with T-cell large granular lymphocyte leukemia. Some clones in this sample may be carry-over from other donors' samples. Sequencing was done on a sample of peripheral blood mononuclear cells. The rearrangement uses TRBV6-1 and TRBJ1-1, with D maybe TRBD1 (5 bases). The CDR3 sequence is CASRTGAVEAFF. The CDR3 DNA sequence: TGTGCCAGCAGGACTGGGGCCGTTGAAGCTTTCTTT.